One sample yielded the 23 T cell receptor beta chains listed below, sequenced in a study of cytomegalovirus exposure and HLA in healthy donors. Researchers ran the PCR with 60 Vbeta and 13 Jbeta primers. The method was immunoSEQ multiplex PCR; TCRdb's version includes in-frame clones alone and lacks a portion of them. The sample includes roughly 140,000 clones, approximately 86% of them seen just once. The sequencing input was PBMCs. Receptors were obtained from a woman between 45 and 60 years old in good health and CMV-seropositive.

The J gene is TRBJ2-6, the V gene TRBV11-2; D may be TRBD1 (5 bases). Germline-derived CDR1 and CDR2 are SGHAT and FQNNGV. This CDR3 contains 16 residues. V lost 3 bases and J lost 1, with 10 bases in between. This CDR3 is CASSFGHTSGANVLTF. CDR3 nucleotide sequence: TGTGCCAGCAGCTTTGGACACACATCTGGGGCCAACGTCCTGACTTTC. The full variable domain, its missing parts supplied by reference TRBV11-2 and TRBJ2-6, is EAGVAQSPRYKIIEKRQSVAFWCNPISGHATLYWYQQILGQGPKLLIQFQNNGVVDDSQLPKDRFSAERLKGVDSTLKIQPAKLEDSAVYLCASSFGHTSGANVLTFGAGSRLTVL.

The chain uses TRBV7-2 and TRBJ2-7; 7 nucleotides align to TRBD1. CDR3 size: 13 residues. With 6 bases clipped from V and 4 bases from J, the junction kept 6 bases outside the gene matches. Germline CDR1 and CDR2: SGHTA and FQGNSA. In nucleotides, the CDR3 is TGTGCCAGCAGTACCGACAGGGTGTACGAGCAGTACTTC. As protein: CASSTDRVYEQYF.

V gene TRBV19 combines with J gene TRBJ2-2; 9 positions agree with TRBD1. Germline CDR1 reads LNHDA; CDR2 reads SQIVND (reference sequence). Trimming took 2 bases from V and 5 from J; bases not matched to a gene: 6. The CDR3 covers 16 residues. The CDR3 bases are TGTGCCAGTAGTATAATGAGGGGACAGGGAACCGGGGAGCTGTTTTTT. Translated, it gives CASSIMRGQGTGELFF.

CDR3 nucleotide sequence: TGTGCCAGCAGTTACTATGAGGGCTACGAGCAGTACTTC. Its protein is CASSYYEGYEQYF. The chain is built from TRBV6-5 and TRBJ2-7; the D gene is possibly TRBD2 (5 bases). CDR1 MNHEY and CDR2 SVGAGI come from the germline V gene. V was clipped by 1 base and J by 3 bases, with 7 bases between them. There are 13 residues in the CDR3.

This clone was recorded only once. The chain combines TRBV5-1 with TRBJ1-2, with D uncertain. V lost 9 bases, J lost 0 bases, and 15 bases lay in between. The germline CDR1 and CDR2 sequences are SGHRS and YFSETQ. There are 14 residues in the CDR3. DNA of the CDR3: TGCGCCACCCGTAGCGGAAGTACTAACTATGGCTACACCTTC. This codes for CATRSGSTNYGYTF.

This clone was counted once. The V call is TRBV7-9, the J call TRBJ2-3; 8 positions match TRBD2. Germline CDR1 is SEHNR and CDR2 is FQNEAQ (reference sequence). The CDR3 length is 15 residues. Trimming cost V 5 bases and J 5 bases; bases outside gene matches: 9. The CDR3 nucleotides are TGTGCCAGCAGCCGCTGGGACGGGGGGGAAGATACGCAGTATTTT. It yields the protein CASSRWDGGEDTQYF. The whole variable domain, filled in from reference TRBV7-9 and TRBJ2-3, reads DTGVSQNPRHKITKRGQNVTFRCDPISEHNRLYWYRQTLGQGPEFLTYFQNEAQLEKSRLLSDRFSAERPKGSFSTLEIQRTEQGDSAMYLCASSRWDGGEDTQYFGPGTRLTVL.

The V gene is TRBV19, the J gene TRBJ1-5; D possibly corresponds to TRBD1 (5 bases). This CDR3 spans 15 amino acids. Trimming removed 7 bases from V and 6 bases from J, with 19 bases in between. In germline, CDR1 is LNHDA, CDR2 SQIVND (reference sequence). The CDR3 sequence: CASIPQVGFGQPQHF. CDR3 nucleotides: TGTGCCAGTATTCCACAGGTCGGCTTCGGTCAGCCCCAGCATTTT.

This chain uses TRBV11-2 with TRBJ2-7; D may be TRBD1 (5 bases). Germline CDR1 and CDR2: SGHAT and FQNNGV. This CDR3 region has 12 residues. The V end lost 4 bases, the J end lost 5 bases, and 9 bases lay between the germline ends. The CDR3 DNA reads as TGTGCCAGCAGCTGGACAACGGACGAGCAGTACTTC. Translation gives CASSWTTDEQYF.

This clone was recorded once. This chain joins TRBV7-2 and TRBJ1-5; D is ambiguous. Per the germline V gene, CDR1 is SGHTA and CDR2 is FQGNSA. V gave up 5 bases and J gave up 5 bases, with 13 bases separating them. This CDR3 comprises 14 residues. The CDR3 region is CASSPASRDQPQHF. CDR3 DNA sequence: TGTGCCAGCAGCCCGGCTTCACGGGATCAGCCCCAGCATTTT.

Only a few counts were recorded for this clone. V gene TRBV29-1 combines with J gene TRBJ2-3, with D uncertain. In germline, CDR1 is SQVTM, CDR2 ANQGSEA. Trimming left V 7 bases short and J 0 bases short, with 8 bases between. The CDR3 has 12 residues. The CDR3 nucleotides read TGCAGCGCCGAGGCTAGCACAGATACGCAGTATTTT. This encodes CSAEASTDTQYF.

CDR3 residues: CASSLVSFDTQYF. CDR3 coding DNA: TGTGCCAGCAGCTTAGTTAGTTTTGATACGCAGTATTTT. The chain links TRBV7-2 to TRBJ2-3; unclear D gene. CDR1 and CDR2 from the germline V gene are SGHTA and FQGNSA. V was pared by 1 base and J by 6 bases, with 8 bases between. The CDR3 sequence is 13 residues long.

V is TRBV19 and J is TRBJ2-1; 7 positions match TRBD2. With 4 bases clipped from V and 7 bases from J, the junction kept 10 bases outside the gene matches. This CDR3 is built from 15 residues. CDR1 and CDR2 (germline): LNHDA, SQIVND (reference sequence). For the CDR3, the DNA is TGTGCCAGTAGTACAATGGGGGGGGTCCCAAATGAGCAGTTCTTC. Encoded protein: CASSTMGGVPNEQFF.

The rearrangement links TRBV10-3 to TRBJ2-7; TRBD2 aligns across 14 bases. The CDR3 is 14 amino acids. V lost 6 bases to trimming and J lost 4 bases; unmatched junction nucleotides: 2. The V gene's germline CDR1 is ENHRY and CDR2 SYGVKD. The CDR3, as DNA: TGTGCCATCAGGGGGACTAGCGGGGGTTACGAGCAGTACTTC. Amino acids: CAIRGTSGGYEQYF.

The V call is TRBV19, the J call TRBJ1-5; the D is unclear. The V gene lost 4 bases and the J gene lost 1 base, with 8 bases spanning the gap. Per germline, CDR1 LNHDA and CDR2 SQIVND (reference sequence). This CDR3 comprises 14 residues. CDR3: CASSRPVSNQPQHF. The CDR3 DNA follows: TGTGCCAGTAGTAGGCCAGTCAGCAATCAGCCCCAGCATTTT. Combining the CDR3 with reference TRBV19 and TRBJ1-5 gives the whole variable domain DGGITQSPKYLFRKEGQNVTLSCEQNLNHDAMYWYRQDPGQGLRLIYYSQIVNDFQKGDIAEGYSVSREKKESFPLTVTSAQKNPTAFYLCASSRPVSNQPQHFGDGTRLSIL.

The CDR3, as DNA: TGTGCCTGGAGTGTACAAACAGGGGGGGGTGAAAAACTGTTTTTT. Translating it yields CAWSVQTGGGEKLFF. The genes are TRBV30 and TRBJ1-4, with TRBD1 matching 8 bases. V dropped 0 bases and J dropped 7; count of bases not matched to a gene: 7. The V gene's germline CDR1 is GTSNPN and CDR2 SVGIG (reference sequence). The CDR3 is made up of 15 amino acids.

This clone was seen just once. The chain recombines TRBV27 with TRBJ1-1; 11 nucleotides align to TRBD1. The CDR3 spans 15 residues. V trimming: 3 bases; J trimming: 4 bases; junction bases outside the gene matches: 4. CDR1 is MNHEY and CDR2 is SMNVEV in the germline V gene (reference sequence). CDR3 residues: CASSFRTGGGTEAFF. CDR3 sequence (DNA): TGTGCCAGCAGTTTCCGGACAGGGGGCGGCACTGAAGCTTTCTTT.

The CDR3 DNA sequence: TGTGCCAGCAGCACATACAGGGGGGATACGCAGTATTTT. It translates to CASSTYRGDTQYF. The chain couples TRBV6-5 to TRBJ2-3; 8 nucleotides line up with TRBD1. V trimming: 6 bases; J trimming: 6 bases; junction bases outside the gene matches: 5. The germline CDR1 and CDR2 sequences are MNHEY and SVGAGI. The CDR3 length is 13 residues.

This clone was seen more than once but under ten times. The chain is built from TRBV7-2 and TRBJ2-3; weak D call: TRBD2 (6 bases). Germline CDR1 and CDR2: SGHTA and FQGNSA. Between the trimmed V and J ends, which lost 2 bases and 1 base, there was a span of 10 bases. The CDR3 spans 15 residues. The CDR3 sequence is CASSLTTRGTDTQYF. CDR3 DNA sequence: TGTGCCAGCAGCTTAACGACTAGGGGCACAGATACGCAGTATTTT.

Note on this clone: The junction differs from germline at one of its ends, possibly a read error. V is TRBV9 and J is TRBJ2-1; TRBD2 matches at 7 bases. The CDR3 is 13 residues long. CDR1 is SGDLS, CDR2 YYNGEE, per germline. As DNA, the CDR3 is TGTGCCGGCAGCGGGACTATCGGCAATGAGCAGTTCTTC. It codes for CAGSGTIGNEQFF.

In this sample, this clone turned up once. CDR3: CASSDSPGIRYEQYF. CDR3 bases: TGTGCCAGCAGTGACTCCCCGGGAATTCGCTACGAGCAGTACTTC. The chain joins TRBV6-1 to TRBJ2-7, with a possible D match to TRBD2 (5 bases). This CDR3 is 15 amino acids long. V lost 3 bases to trimming and J lost 3 bases, with 15 bases between them. Germline V CDR1 and CDR2: MNHNS, SASEGT.

The chain couples TRBV10-3 to TRBJ1-4; the D gene is possibly TRBD1 (6 bases). Trimming left V 5 bases short and J 3 bases short, with 13 bases between. The CDR3 has 15 residues. The V gene's germline CDR1 is ENHRY and CDR2 SYGVKD. CDR3 bases: TGTGCCATCAGTAGGACAGCGAAATCTAATGAAAAACTGTTTTTT. Residues: CAISRTAKSNEKLFF.

The rearrangement uses TRBV27 and TRBJ1-5; maybe TRBD1 (5 bases). Trimming cost V 8 bases and J 2 bases, with 13 bases left between them. The CDR3 loop spans 14 amino acids. Germline V gives CDR1 MNHEY, CDR2 SMNVEV (reference sequence). CDR3 nucleotides: TGTGCCAGCTCCTCACAGGCGGGCAATCAGCCCCAGCATTTT. As protein: CASSSQAGNQPQHF.

V and J are TRBV28 and TRBJ1-1, with TRBD1 matching over 7 bases. Unmatched junction bases numbered 7, after V lost 5 bases and J lost 1 base. The CDR3 extends over 15 amino acids. CDR1 is MDHEN and CDR2 is SYDVKM in the germline V gene. Written as DNA, the CDR3 is TGTGCCAGCAGTGGGTCCAGGGGGAGGAACACTGAAGCTTTCTTT. Its translation is CASSGSRGRNTEAFF.